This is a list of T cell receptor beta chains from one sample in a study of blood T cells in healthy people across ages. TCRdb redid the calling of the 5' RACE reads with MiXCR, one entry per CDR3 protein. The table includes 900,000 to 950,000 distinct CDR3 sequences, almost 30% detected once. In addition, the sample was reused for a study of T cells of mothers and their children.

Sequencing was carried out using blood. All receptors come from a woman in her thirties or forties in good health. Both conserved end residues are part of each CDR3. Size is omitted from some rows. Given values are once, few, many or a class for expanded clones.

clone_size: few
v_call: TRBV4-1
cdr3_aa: CASSQEDYTF

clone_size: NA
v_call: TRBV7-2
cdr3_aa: CASSPQGPTNEKLFF

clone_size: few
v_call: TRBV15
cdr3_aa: CATSRDKTRTGYTF

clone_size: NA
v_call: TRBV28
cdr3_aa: CASSLIVGGANQETQYF

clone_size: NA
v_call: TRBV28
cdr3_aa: CASSLFGGQYNEQYF

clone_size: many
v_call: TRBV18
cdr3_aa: CASSPEAGERVTQYF

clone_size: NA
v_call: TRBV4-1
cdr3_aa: CASSQGGQGYTEAFF

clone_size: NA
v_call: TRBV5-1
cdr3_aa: CASSLVVQGVAGANVLTF

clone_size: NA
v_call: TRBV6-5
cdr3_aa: CASSPGGIEQFF

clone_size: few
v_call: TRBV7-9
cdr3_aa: CASSLGLGGGAGETQYF

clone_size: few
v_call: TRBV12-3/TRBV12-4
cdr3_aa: CASSPDSYEQFF

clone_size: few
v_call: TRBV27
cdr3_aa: CASTRGTGVFNEQFF

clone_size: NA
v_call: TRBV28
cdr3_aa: CASSLSYAPDEQYF

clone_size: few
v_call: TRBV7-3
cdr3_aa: CASSADRVTEAFF

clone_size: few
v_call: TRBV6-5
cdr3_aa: CASSYSGAINEKLFF

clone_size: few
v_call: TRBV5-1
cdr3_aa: CASSLGENGNQPQHF

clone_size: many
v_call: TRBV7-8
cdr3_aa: CALERGEVQFF

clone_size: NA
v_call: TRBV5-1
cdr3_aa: CASSLTGLAQSSYNEQFF

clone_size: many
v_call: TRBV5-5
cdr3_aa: CASSLEGNSLEQYF

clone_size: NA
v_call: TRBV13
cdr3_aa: CASSLGGGWEQYF

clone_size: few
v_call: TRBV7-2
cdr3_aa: CASSYGQGAHEQFF

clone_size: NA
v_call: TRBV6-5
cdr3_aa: CASKGSGSSYNEQFF

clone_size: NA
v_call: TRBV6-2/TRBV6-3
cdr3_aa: CASSPGQPPRTEAFF

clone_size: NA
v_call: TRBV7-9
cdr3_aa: CATNTGFSGNTIYF

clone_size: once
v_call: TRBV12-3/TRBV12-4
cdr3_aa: CASSRGSWTEAFF

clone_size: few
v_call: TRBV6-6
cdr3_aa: CASRQDGMVTEAFF

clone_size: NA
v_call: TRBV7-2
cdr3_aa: CASSPMRQGVGSPLHF

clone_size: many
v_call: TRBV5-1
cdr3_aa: CASSLQAGSGANVLTF

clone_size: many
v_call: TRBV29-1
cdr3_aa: CSSKPRYQETQYF

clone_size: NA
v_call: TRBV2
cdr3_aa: CASSAEGQGSNEQFF

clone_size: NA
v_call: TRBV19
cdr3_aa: CASLRGSVPYGYTF

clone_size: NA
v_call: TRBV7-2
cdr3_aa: CASSAGLGETQYF

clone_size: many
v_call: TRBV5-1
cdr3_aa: CASSPGVSIEQYF

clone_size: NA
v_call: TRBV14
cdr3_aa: CASSQQITAYNEQFF

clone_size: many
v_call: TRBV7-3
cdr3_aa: CASSLEAGYGYTF

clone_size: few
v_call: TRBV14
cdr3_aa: CASSFGSQAFF

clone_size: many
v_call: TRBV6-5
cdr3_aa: CASSPVFGMLYEQYF

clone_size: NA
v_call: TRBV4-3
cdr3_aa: CASSQEYPYSYEQYF

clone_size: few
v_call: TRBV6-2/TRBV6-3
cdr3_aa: CATGQGGSNTEAFF

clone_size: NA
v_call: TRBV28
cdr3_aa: CASSRVSYNSPLHF

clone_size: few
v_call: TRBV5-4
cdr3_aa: CASSFDPVNTEAFF

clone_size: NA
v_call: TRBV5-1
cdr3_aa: CASTIGQGSDGYTF

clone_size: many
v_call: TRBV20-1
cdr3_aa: CSAQLESNRGEQYF

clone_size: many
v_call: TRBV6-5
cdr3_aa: CASSSPLADYQETQYF

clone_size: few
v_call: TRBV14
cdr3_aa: CASSPPVGRRESYEQYF

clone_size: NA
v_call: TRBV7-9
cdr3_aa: CASSLALGGGYTF

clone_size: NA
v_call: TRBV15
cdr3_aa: CATSPKTGGNYGYTF

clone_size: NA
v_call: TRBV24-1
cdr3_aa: CATSDLRQGASGELFF

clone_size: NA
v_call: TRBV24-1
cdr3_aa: CATSEDRRGDTQYF

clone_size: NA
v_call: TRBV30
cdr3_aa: CAWRGPGTGEYEQYF

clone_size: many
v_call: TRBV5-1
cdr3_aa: CASRLAEHTDTQYF

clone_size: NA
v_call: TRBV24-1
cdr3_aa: CATSDIGAGYTF

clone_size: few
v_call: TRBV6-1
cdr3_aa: CASSELTVTPSTDTQYF

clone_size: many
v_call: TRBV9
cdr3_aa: CASSHDSLAHEQFF

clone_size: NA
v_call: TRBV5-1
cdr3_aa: CASRREGEKLFF